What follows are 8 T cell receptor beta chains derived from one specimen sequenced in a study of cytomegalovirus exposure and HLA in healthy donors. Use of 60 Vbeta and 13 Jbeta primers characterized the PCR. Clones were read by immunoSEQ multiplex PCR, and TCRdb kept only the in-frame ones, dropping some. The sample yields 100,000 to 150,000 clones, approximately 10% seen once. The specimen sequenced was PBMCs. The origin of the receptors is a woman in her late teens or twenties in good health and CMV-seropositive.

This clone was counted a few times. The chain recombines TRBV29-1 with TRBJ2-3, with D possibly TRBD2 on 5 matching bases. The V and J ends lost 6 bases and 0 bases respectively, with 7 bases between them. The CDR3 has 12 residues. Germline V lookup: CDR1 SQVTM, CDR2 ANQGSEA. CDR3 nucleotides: TGCAGCGTGGGAGCGAGCACAGATACGCAGTATTTT. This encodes CSVGASTDTQYF.

The DNA for the CDR3 is TGTGCCACCCGGGGGGTGAACACTGAAGCTTTCTTT. It is translated as CATRGVNTEAFF. The J gene is TRBJ1-1, the V gene TRBV25-1; D possibly corresponds to TRBD1 (5 bases). Trimming took 10 bases from V and 0 from J, leaving 9 bases between them. The CDR3 contains 12 residues. Germline CDR1 MGHDK, CDR2 SYGVNS.

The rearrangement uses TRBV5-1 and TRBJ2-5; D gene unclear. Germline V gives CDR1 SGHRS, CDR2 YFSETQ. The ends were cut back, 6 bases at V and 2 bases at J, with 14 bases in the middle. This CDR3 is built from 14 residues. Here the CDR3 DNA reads TGCGCCAGCACGTACAAAAACCCGCAAGAGACCCAGTACTTC. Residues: CASTYKNPQETQYF.

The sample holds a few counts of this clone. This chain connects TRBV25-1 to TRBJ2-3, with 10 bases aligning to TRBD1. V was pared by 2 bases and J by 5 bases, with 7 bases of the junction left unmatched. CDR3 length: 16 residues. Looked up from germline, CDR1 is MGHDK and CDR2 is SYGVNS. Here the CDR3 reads CASSEADRGELDTQYF. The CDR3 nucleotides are TGTGCCAGCAGTGAAGCGGACAGGGGGGAATTAGATACGCAGTATTTT.

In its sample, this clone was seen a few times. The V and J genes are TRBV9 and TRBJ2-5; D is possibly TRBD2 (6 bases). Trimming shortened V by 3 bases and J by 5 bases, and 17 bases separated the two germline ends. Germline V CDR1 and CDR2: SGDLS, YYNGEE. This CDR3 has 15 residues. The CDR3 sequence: CASSAIGGSGETQYF. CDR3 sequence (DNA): TGTGCCAGCAGCGCTATCGGAGGGTCCGGGGAGACCCAGTACTTC.

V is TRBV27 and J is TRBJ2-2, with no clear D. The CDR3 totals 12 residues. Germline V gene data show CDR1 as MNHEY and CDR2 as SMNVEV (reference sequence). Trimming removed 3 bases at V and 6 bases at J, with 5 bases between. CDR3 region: CASSFRSGELFF. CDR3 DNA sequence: TGTGCCAGCAGTTTTAGATCCGGGGAGCTGTTTTTT.

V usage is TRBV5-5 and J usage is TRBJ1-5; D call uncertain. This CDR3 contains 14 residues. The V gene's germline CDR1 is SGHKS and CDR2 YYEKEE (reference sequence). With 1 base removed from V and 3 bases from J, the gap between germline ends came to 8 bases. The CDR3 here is CASSLWQDNQPQHF. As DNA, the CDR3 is TGTGCCAGCAGCTTGTGGCAGGACAATCAGCCCCAGCATTTT.

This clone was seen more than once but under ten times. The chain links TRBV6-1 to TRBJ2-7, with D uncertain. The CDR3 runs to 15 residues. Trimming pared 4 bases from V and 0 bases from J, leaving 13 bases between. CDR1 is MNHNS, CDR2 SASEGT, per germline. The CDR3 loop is CASSATDEASYEQYF. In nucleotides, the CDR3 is TGTGCCAGCAGTGCCACCGACGAGGCCTCCTACGAGCAGTACTTC.